What follows are 25 T cell receptor beta chains derived from one specimen sequenced in a study of breast tumors, draining lymph nodes, adjacent tissues. MiXCR, applied by TCRdb to the multiplex PCR reads, yields one record per CDR3 protein. The sample has about 130,000 distinct CDR3 sequences, approximately 22% seen once. Breast cancer patients provided tissue from their axillary draining lymph nodes. Sample: axillary lymph node tissue. The receptor set was obtained from a female donor with breast cancer. Some clones in this sample may be carry-over from other donors' samples.

This clonotype was seen ten or more times. The chain couples TRBV30 to TRBJ1-4, with D possibly matching TRBD1 (5 bases). Germline V gene sequence: CDR1 GTSNPN, CDR2 SVGIG (reference sequence). The CDR3 has 15 amino acids. V lost 7 bases and J lost 0, with 15 bases in between. CDR3 bases: TGTGCCTTAAGCGGGGGACGGCCAACTAATGAAAAACTGTTTTTT. It encodes CALSGGRPTNEKLFF.

Worth noting for this clonotype: This clone may be a read error of a much larger clone one base away. The chain uses TRBV20-1 and TRBJ1-5, with D perhaps matching TRBD1 (5 bases). V was trimmed by 3 bases and J by 0 bases, leaving 12 bases between them. CDR1 and CDR2 (germline): DFQATT, SNEGSKA (reference sequence). The CDR3 runs to 15 residues. Here the CDR3 reads CSASGHGSSNQPQHF. The CDR3 DNA reads TGCAGTGCTAGTGGACACGGTTCTAGCAATCAGCCCCAGCATTTT.

This clonotype was recorded at least ten times. The chain couples TRBV29-1 to TRBJ2-2, with D tentatively TRBD2 (6 bases). CDR1 is SQVTM and CDR2 is ANQGSEA in the germline V gene. CDR3 length equals 13 residues. V lost 3 bases, J lost 2 bases, and 7 bases lay in between. CDR3 residues: CSVEGGNTGELFF. CDR3 coding DNA: TGCAGCGTTGAGGGGGGTAACACCGGGGAGCTGTTTTTT.

The chain recombines TRBV20-1 with TRBJ1-1, with D tentatively TRBD1 (5 bases). Trimming cost V 7 bases and J 6 bases, with 18 bases left between them. In germline, CDR1 is DFQATT, CDR2 SNEGSKA (reference sequence). The length of the CDR3 is 13 residues. CDR3 amino acids: CSVTQVGVPEAFF. CDR3 sequence (DNA): TGCAGTGTAACGCAGGTGGGGGTACCTGAAGCTTTCTTT.

This clonotype was seen many times. The V gene is TRBV20-1, the J gene TRBJ2-7; 13 nucleotides line up with TRBD2. This CDR3 is 13 amino acids long. The V segment lost 8 bases and the J segment 5 bases; nucleotides outside the gene matches: 6. CDR1 DFQATT and CDR2 SNEGSKA come from the germline V gene (reference sequence). The CDR3 reads CSRTLAGGNEQYF. The CDR3 nucleotides are TGCAGTCGTACACTAGCGGGAGGGAACGAGCAGTACTTC.

This clonotype occurred once. With a much larger clone just one base away, this may be a read error. The chain's CDR3 is CATGGTNTQYF. In nucleotides, the CDR3 is TGTGCCACGGGCGGCACAAATACGCAGTATTTT. The chain joins TRBV19 to TRBJ2-3; D not certain. The CDR3 runs to 11 residues. From germline, CDR1 is LNHDA and CDR2 SQIVND (reference sequence).

This clonotype was counted at least ten times. The chain couples TRBV13 to TRBJ2-1; 7 positions match TRBD1. Unmatched junction bases numbered 11, after V lost 5 bases and J lost 7 bases. This CDR3 region has 15 residues. Germline V CDR1 and CDR2: PRHDT, FYEKMQ (reference sequence). The CDR3 spells CASSISGTARNEQFF. The DNA of the CDR3 is TGTGCCAGCAGCATCTCCGGGACAGCCAGAAATGAGCAGTTCTTC. Looking up the rest from reference TRBV13 and TRBJ2-1 gives the full variable domain: AAGVIQSPRHLIKEKRETATLKCYPIPRHDTVYWYQQGPGQDPQFLISFYEKMQSDKGSIPDRFSAQQFSDYHSELNMSSLELGDSALYFCASSISGTARNEQFFGPGTRLTVL.

This clonotype was seen more than once but under ten times. This clone may be a read error of a much larger clone one base away. The chain employs TRBV2 and TRBJ1-4, with D tentatively TRBD1 (5 bases). This CDR3 is built from 13 residues. Germline V CDR1 and CDR2: SNHLY, FYNNEI. The V gene lost 2 bases and the J gene lost 9 bases, with 10 bases spanning the gap. Written as DNA, the CDR3 is TGTGCCAGCAGTGAATTGAGGGGCAAAAAACTGTTTTTT. Translating gives CASSELRGKKLFF.

The chain joins TRBV12-3 or TRBV12-4 to TRBJ2-2, with D possibly TRBD1 on 6 matching bases. V lost 6 bases and J lost 8, with 25 bases in between. The CDR3 sequence is 17 residues long. DNA of the CDR3: TGTGCCAGCAGCTCTACCCAACCCTGGGGGACACCGGGGGAGCTGTTTTTT. Translation gives CASSSTQPWGTPGELFF.

This clonotype was seen many times. The chain carries TRBV19 and TRBJ1-5; D not certain. The CDR3 runs 15 residues. With 4 bases removed from V and 6 bases from J, the gap between germline ends came to 16 bases. The germline V gene encodes CDR1 LNHDA and CDR2 SQIVND (reference sequence). CDR3 sequence: CASSRNGAGGQPQHF. For the CDR3, the DNA is TGTGCCAGTAGTAGGAATGGCGCGGGAGGTCAGCCCCAGCATTTT.

The chain combines TRBV2 with TRBJ1-5; no clear D gene. The CDR3 sequence is 13 residues long. The V end was cut by 2 bases, the J end by 3 bases, with 5 bases between. CDR1 is SNHLY, CDR2 FYNNEI, per germline. Here the CDR3 reads CASSERNNQPQHF. In DNA, the CDR3 is TGTGCCAGCAGTGAAAGAAACAATCAGCCCCAGCATTTT.

This clonotype came up many times. This rearrangement joins TRBV20-1 to TRBJ2-1; TRBD2 matches 8 bases. The germline V gene has CDR1 DFQATT and CDR2 SNEGSKA (reference sequence). This CDR3 is built from 11 residues. The CDR3 loop reads CRGLGNNEQFF. CDR3 sequence (DNA): TGCAGGGGACTAGGAAACAATGAGCAGTTCTTC.

This clonotype was found many times. The CDR3, as DNA: TGTGCCAGCAGTGAAGGGGGGGGATCGTCCCACGAGCAGTACTTC. It translates to CASSEGGGSSHEQYF. This chain connects TRBV6-1 to TRBJ2-7; 7 bases line up with TRBD2. Germline-derived CDR1 and CDR2 are MNHNS and SASEGT. The J segment lost 5 bases and the V segment lost 1 base, leaving 8 bases of the junction unmatched. The CDR3 contains 15 residues.

At least ten counts were recorded for this clonotype. The gene calls are TRBV28 and TRBJ2-7; D call uncertain. The CDR3 has 13 amino acids. V shed 10 bases and J shed 1 base, with 14 bases lying between them. Germline CDR1 reads MDHEN; CDR2 reads SYDVKM. The CDR3 DNA sequence: TGTGCCATCCTGAGGCCGGCGTCCTACGAGCAGTACTTC. It is translated as CAILRPASYEQYF.

V is TRBV27 and J is TRBJ1-2; 8 nucleotides line up with TRBD1. The J segment lost 7 bases and the V segment lost 1 base, leaving 17 bases of the junction unmatched. Germline-derived CDR1 and CDR2 are MNHEY and SMNVEV (reference sequence). The CDR3 runs 18 residues. CDR3 coding DNA: TGTGCCAGCAGTTTATATTCCGGGACAGGCGCCCAAAGTCGTGGCTACACCTTC. Its protein product is CASSLYSGTGAQSRGYTF.

As concerns this clonotype: Relative to the germline gene, one junction end is altered; a read error may explain this. The gene calls are TRBV6-2 or TRBV6-3 and TRBJ2-1; possibly TRBD2 for D (7 bases). CDR1 MNHEY and CDR2 SVGEGT come from the germline V gene. CDR3 length: 12 amino acids. The CDR3 here is CASTGGRNEQFF. DNA of the CDR3: TGTGCGAGCACCGGGGGGCGGAATGAGCAGTTCTTC.

This clonotype occurred a few times. The gene calls are TRBV2 and TRBJ1-5; TRBD1 agrees at 8 bases. V lost 5 bases to trimming and J lost 2 bases; unmatched junction nucleotides: 8. The germline gives CDR1 SNHLY, CDR2 FYNNEI. This CDR3 has 16 residues. The CDR3 reads CASSKQGVWGNQPQHF. The CDR3 DNA sequence: TGTGCCAGCAGTAAACAGGGGGTCTGGGGCAATCAGCCCCAGCATTTT.

At least ten counts were recorded for this clonotype. The J gene is TRBJ2-2, the V gene TRBV13, with no clear D. Trimming took 1 base from V and 3 from J, leaving 6 bases between them. This CDR3 region has 14 residues. Germline V lookup: CDR1 PRHDT, CDR2 FYEKMQ (reference sequence). The CDR3 DNA sequence: TGTGCCAGCAGCTTAGTCTGGGACACCGGGGAGCTGTTTTTT. Translating gives CASSLVWDTGELFF.

At least ten counts were recorded for this clonotype. This chain uses TRBV7-6 with TRBJ2-3; 7 positions agree with TRBD1. CDR3 length: 12 residues. Germline CDR1 SGHVS, CDR2 FNYEAQ. J was trimmed by 11 bases and V by 1 base; bases with no gene match: 3. CDR3 in amino acids: CASSLEGGRQYF. DNA for the CDR3: TGTGCCAGCAGCTTAGAAGGGGGCAGGCAGTATTTT.

Regarding this clonotype: A much larger clone sits a single nucleotide away, making a read error possible. The chain has TRBV29-1 and TRBJ1-4, with a possible D match to TRBD1 (6 bases). V shed 5 bases and J shed 5 bases, with 12 bases lying between them. There are 13 residues in the CDR3. From germline, CDR1 is SQVTM and CDR2 ANQGSEA. CDR3 nucleotide sequence: TGCAGCGTTAGGCTCAGGGGCAATGAAAAACTGTTTTTT. It translates to CSVRLRGNEKLFF.

This clonotype was detected many times. The chain joins TRBV4-2 to TRBJ2-3; TRBD2 matches 11 bases. Germline V gives CDR1 LGHNA, CDR2 YNFKEQ. The CDR3 sequence is 16 residues long. V lost 3 bases to trimming and J lost 8 bases; unmatched junction nucleotides: 10. CDR3 sequence reads: CASSQGLAEGRGTQYF. Written as DNA, the CDR3 is TGTGCCAGCAGCCAGGGACTAGCGGAGGGCCGGGGTACGCAGTATTTT.

This clonotype came up many times. The V and J genes are TRBV18 and TRBJ2-7; TRBD1 is a possible D gene (6 bases). Germline CDR1 is KGHSH and CDR2 is LQKENI. The CDR3 spans 14 residues. V was trimmed by 0 bases and J by 5 bases, leaving 11 bases between them. CDR3 amino acids: CASSPPWDTNEQYF. The CDR3 DNA follows: TGTGCCAGCTCACCACCATGGGACACGAACGAGCAGTACTTC.

Concerning this clonotype: This may be a read error: a much more frequent sequence differs by one nucleotide. The CDR3 is CATSRDGHTSNQPQRF. DNA of the CDR3: TGTGCCACCAGCAGAGACGGACACACTAGCAATCAGCCCCAGCGTTTT. The chain couples TRBV15 to TRBJ1-5, with D possibly TRBD1 on 5 matching bases. CDR3 length: 16 amino acids. Germline CDR1 reads LNHNV; CDR2 reads YYDKDF (reference sequence).

This clonotype was counted ten times or more. V and J are TRBV6-6 and TRBJ2-7; 15 bases are shared with TRBD2. This CDR3 has 15 amino acids. The J segment lost 4 bases and the V segment lost 6 bases, leaving 4 bases of the junction unmatched. Per germline, CDR1 MNHNY and CDR2 SVGAGI (reference sequence). Here the CDR3 DNA reads TGTGCCAGCAGGCCCGGGACTAGCGGGAGGTACGAGCAGTACTTC. Protein: CASRPGTSGRYEQYF.

In the case of this clonotype: It may be a read error: a sequence one base away is much more abundant. This is likely a read error, given that the CDR3 carries no conserved phenylalanine or tryptophan at its end. The chain has TRBV3-1 and TRBJ1-3; the match to TRBD1 covers 7 bases. The CDR3 length is 17 residues. The V gene end was trimmed by 3 bases and the J gene end by 0 bases; junction bases not matched to a gene: 8. Looked up from germline, CDR1 is LGHDT and CDR2 is YNNKEL (reference sequence). The CDR3 sequence: CASSHLGTASSGNTIYS. The CDR3 nucleotides are TGTGCCAGCAGCCACCTCGGGACAGCGAGCTCTGGAAACACCATATATTCT.